The 9 T cell receptor beta chains in this list originate from one sample, sequenced in a study of molecular identifiers for immune sequencing clone quantification. TCRdb reprocessed the PCR reads with MiXCR, giving one entry per CDR3 protein. The sample includes hundreds of thousands of distinct CDR3 sequences, over 25% seen only once; the top ten take about 0.78%. Source material: naive CD8+ T cells from blood, with Jurkat cell RNA spiked in. The subset: FACS-sorted CD8+CD4-CCR7+CD45RA+ naive T cells. These receptors were collected from a human donor in good health. Some libraries in this study had Jurkat cell RNA spiked in.

This clonotype was detected ten times or more. The chain joins TRBV9 to TRBJ2-3; TRBD2 aligns across 9 bases. The CDR3 covers 16 residues. In germline, CDR1 is SGDLS, CDR2 YYNGEE. Trimming took 3 bases from V and 2 from J; bases not matched to a gene: 7. The CDR3 DNA follows: TGTGCCAGCAGCGCCGAGCTAGCGGGGCTCACAGATACGCAGTATTTT. It encodes CASSAELAGLTDTQYF.

This sequence joins TRBV6-1 and TRBJ2-7, with D tentatively TRBD1 (5 bases). The CDR3 runs 15 residues. Trimming removed 3 bases at V and 3 bases at J, with 15 bases between. Looked up from germline, CDR1 is MNHNS and CDR2 is SASEGT. CDR3 DNA: TGTGCCAGCAGTGATTTAACGGCAGGGTACTACGAGCAGTACTTC. This gives the protein CASSDLTAGYYEQYF.

This clonotype showed up many times. The chain links TRBV20-1 to TRBJ2-7; D call uncertain. The V and J ends lost 0 bases and 1 base respectively, with 10 bases between them. Germline-derived CDR1 and CDR2 are DFQATT and SNEGSKA (reference sequence). This CDR3 contains 14 residues. CDR3 loop: CSARDPSWSYEQYF. The CDR3, as DNA: TGCAGTGCTAGAGATCCGTCATGGTCCTACGAGCAGTACTTC.

This clonotype was counted a few times. This sequence joins TRBV12-3 or TRBV12-4 and TRBJ2-7, with 7 bases that match TRBD1. The CDR3 extends over 14 amino acids. V shed 3 bases, J shed 4 bases, and the junction held 6 bases outside the gene matches. CDR3 nucleotide sequence: TGTGCCAGCAGTTTCATAGGGGGCAAATACGAGCAGTACTTC. Residues: CASSFIGGKYEQYF.

In regard to this clonotype: It may be a read error: a sequence one base away is much more abundant. The CDR3 DNA reads TGTGCCAGCAGCTCGGTGGACAGCCAAGAGACCCAGTACTTC. This sequence encodes CASSSVDSQETQYF. This chain connects TRBV7-9 to TRBJ2-5; possible D gene TRBD1, 6 bases. CDR1 and CDR2 from the germline V gene are SEHNR and FQNEAQ (reference sequence). The germline V and J ends were trimmed by 4 bases and 1 base, with 10 bases remaining between them. CDR3 length: 14 amino acids.

This clonotype was recorded a few times. The CDR3 spells CASSQDHHLAGDTGELFF. DNA for the CDR3: TGTGCCAGCAGCCAAGATCATCATCTAGCGGGGGACACCGGGGAGCTGTTTTTT. This chain links TRBV3-1 with TRBJ2-2; 10 bases line up with TRBD2. This CDR3 contains 18 residues. Losses at the gene ends were 0 bases for V and 3 bases for J; bases not matched to a gene: 7. Germline assignment: CDR1 LGHDT and CDR2 YNNKEL (reference sequence).

The chain joins TRBV6-9 to TRBJ2-2; 9 bases line up with TRBD1. The CDR3 is made up of 18 amino acids. Germline CDR1 reads MNHGY; CDR2 reads SVAAGI. V gave up 2 bases and J gave up 5 bases; unmatched junction bases: 12. CDR3 sequence (DNA): TGTGCCAGCAGTTATAGGGGGGACAGGGCCTCGGAAACCGGGGAGCTGTTTTTT. Translating gives CASSYRGDRASETGELFF.

Many counts were recorded for this clonotype. This rearrangement joins TRBV9 to TRBJ1-1; TRBD1 agrees at 9 bases. In germline, CDR1 is SGDLS, CDR2 YYNGEE. The CDR3 has 18 amino acids. J was trimmed by 3 bases and V by 4 bases; bases with no gene match: 16. CDR3 in amino acids: CASSPLFTGGKWDTEAFF. The CDR3 DNA reads as TGTGCCAGCAGCCCTCTTTTCACAGGGGGCAAGTGGGACACTGAAGCTTTCTTT. Combining the CDR3 with reference TRBV9 and TRBJ1-1 gives the whole variable domain DSGVTQTPKHLITATGQRVTLRCSPRSGDLSVYWYQQSLDQGLQFLIQYYNGEERAKGNILERFSAQQFPDLHSELNLSSLELGDSALYFCASSPLFTGGKWDTEAFFGQGTRLTVV.

This clonotype came up a few times. V and J are TRBV6-2 or TRBV6-3 and TRBJ2-7; D might be TRBD1 (5 bases). The germline CDR1 and CDR2 sequences are MNHEY and SVGEGT. The CDR3 is 14 amino acids. Trimming removed 3 bases from V and 2 bases from J, with 11 bases in between. The DNA for the CDR3 is TGTGCCAGCAGTTATCAGGGCCCGACCTACGAGCAGTACTTC. The encoded protein is CASSYQGPTYEQYF.